The T cell receptor beta chain described here comes from a study of CD8+CD57+ T cells in acquired aplastic anemia. Across the whole study: Sorted CD4+ and CD8+ cells gave an average of approximately 3.4 ug of DNA. Healthy donors gave approximately 9.8 million reads on average for CD4+ cells.

Remarks on this clonotype: The target antigen is unknown.

CDR3 and TCR beta VDJ profiling relied on genomic DNA as the template. TCRdb passed the reads through MiXCR, listing each CDR3 protein once. The sample lists around 200,000 distinct CDR3 sequences, under 65% occurring once. The study's findings and limits: Patients and controls were not found to differ significantly in CD8+ Simpson's diversity. Patients and controls shared approximately 30 CD8+ CDR3 sequences, highly expressed in patients.

This CDR3 comprises 12 residues. J gave up 12 bases and V 3 bases, and 5 bases lay outside the gene matches. Germline V gene data show CDR1 as SEHNR and CDR2 as FQNEAQ (reference sequence). The sample taken for sequencing was sorted CD4+, CD8+, or CD8+CD57+ T cells (not recorded which) from PBMCs. This receptor was obtained from a human donor in good health. The rearrangement joins TRBV7-9 to TRBJ2-5; 9 bases agree with TRBD1. CDR3 sequence (DNA): TGTGCCAGCAGCTTTGCCGGGACAGGGAAGTACTTC. Translating gives CASSFAGTGKYF.